The clone carrying this T cell receptor (beta chain) was seen a handful of times. Its antigen is undetermined. This sample is drawn from a study of cytomegalovirus exposure and HLA in healthy donors. Study-level points and caveats: Data from an earlier analysis indicated that most TCR beta V segments were productive either about 90% or about 30% of the time. An analysis that came later showed most CMV-associated TCR beta chains appearing HLA-restricted.

Trimming pared 0 bases from V and 11 bases from J, leaving 14 bases between. This CDR3 is built from 14 residues. Germline V gives CDR1 MNHEY, CDR2 SVGAGI. PCR primers comprised 60 Vbeta and 13 Jbeta primers. Sequencing used immunoSEQ multiplex PCR; TCRdb keeps in-frame clones, though not all of them. Here the sample spans 150,000 to 170,000 clones, about four fifths being singletons. The material sequenced was PBMCs. This rearrangement joins TRBV6-5 to TRBJ1-3, with D maybe TRBD1 (5 bases). The sequence was obtained from a man aged 25-45 years in good health and CMV-seropositive. The CDR3 is CASSYSPRGEAIYF. CDR3 in DNA: TGTGCCAGCAGTTACTCTCCTCGAGGGGAGGCCATATATTTT.